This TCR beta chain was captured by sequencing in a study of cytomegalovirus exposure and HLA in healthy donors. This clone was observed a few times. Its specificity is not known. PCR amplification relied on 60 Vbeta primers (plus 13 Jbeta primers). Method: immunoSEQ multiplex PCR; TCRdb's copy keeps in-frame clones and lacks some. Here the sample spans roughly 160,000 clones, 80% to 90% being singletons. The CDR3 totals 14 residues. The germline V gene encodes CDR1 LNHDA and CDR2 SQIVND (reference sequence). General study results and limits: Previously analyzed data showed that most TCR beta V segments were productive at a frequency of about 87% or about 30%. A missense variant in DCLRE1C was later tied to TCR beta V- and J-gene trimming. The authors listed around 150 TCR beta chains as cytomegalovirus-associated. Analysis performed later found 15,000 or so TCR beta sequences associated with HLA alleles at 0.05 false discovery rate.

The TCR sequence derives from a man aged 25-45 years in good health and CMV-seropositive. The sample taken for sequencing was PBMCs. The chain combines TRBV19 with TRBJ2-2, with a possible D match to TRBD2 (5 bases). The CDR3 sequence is CAIRGTPNTGELFF. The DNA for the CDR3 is TGTGCTATACGGGGTACACCGAACACCGGGGAGCTGTTTTTT.